The 18 T cell receptor beta chains below were found in one sample sequenced in a study of pediatric ulcerative colitis. Sequencing used immunoSEQ multiplex PCR; TCRdb keeps in-frame clones, though not all of them. The table records tens of thousands of clones, about 75% of them present only once. The rectum was sampled with one to two pinch biopsies at colonoscopy. Sequencing was carried out using gut tissue. Receptors originate from a boy aged 5-17 years with severe ulcerative colitis.

The J gene is TRBJ2-7, the V gene TRBV6-5; 7 bases are shared with TRBD2. J was trimmed by 2 bases and V by 4 bases; bases with no gene match: 8. In germline, CDR1 is MNHEY, CDR2 SVGAGI. This CDR3 has 15 amino acids. The CDR3 nucleotides read TGTGCCAGCAGTTGGGGGGGAGGGACGACCTACGAGCAGTACTTC. It encodes CASSWGGGTTYEQYF.

The genes are TRBV6-1 and TRBJ1-6; the D gene is possibly TRBD1 (6 bases). With 3 bases removed from V and 10 bases from J, the gap between germline ends came to 16 bases. Germline lookup yields CDR1 MNHNS and CDR2 SASEGT. The CDR3 runs to 15 residues. The CDR3, as DNA: TGTGCCAGCAGTGACAAACAGGGTGGGGGGTCACCCCTCCACTTT. This encodes CASSDKQGGGSPLHF.

The chain carries TRBV27 and TRBJ2-7; TRBD1 agrees at 10 bases. Germline trimming cut 3 bases from V and 3 bases from J; bases unmatched to any gene: 8. The CDR3 runs to 16 residues. Germline loops: CDR1 MNHEY, CDR2 SMNVEV (reference sequence). For the CDR3, the DNA is TGTGCCAGCAGTTTTCTTGGGACAGGGGATATCTACGAGCAGTACTTC. It encodes CASSFLGTGDIYEQYF.

The chain uses TRBV4-1 and TRBJ2-6; a possible D gene is TRBD1 (5 bases). Germline V lookup: CDR1 MGHRA, CDR2 YSYEKL. The V end was cut by 4 bases, the J end by 4 bases, with 14 bases between. CDR3 length: 16 residues. In nucleotides, the CDR3 is TGCGCCAGCAGCCTACATCAGGGTTACGGGGCCAACGTCCTGACTTTC. It specifies CASSLHQGYGANVLTF.

This clone showed up just a few times. The chain employs TRBV14 and TRBJ2-2; 7 nucleotides align to TRBD1. This CDR3 region has 16 residues. The V gene's germline CDR1 is SGHDN and CDR2 FVKESK. V shed 0 bases and J 9 bases; nucleotides not matched to a gene: 10. The CDR3 region has the DNA TGTGCCAGCAGCCAAGAAGACACAGGGGAGCCTAGGGAGCTGTTTTTT. Its protein is CASSQEDTGEPRELFF.

The V gene is TRBV10-1, the J gene TRBJ1-1, with 8 bases lining up with TRBD1. The CDR3 extends over 16 amino acids. Losses at the gene ends were 1 base for V and 5 bases for J; bases not matched to a gene: 9. Germline CDR1 is WNHNN and CDR2 is SYGVQD (reference sequence). The CDR3 protein is CASSEYRTGRQTEAFF. As DNA, the CDR3 is TGCGCCAGCAGTGAGTATAGGACAGGGAGACAGACTGAAGCTTTCTTT.

The rearrangement links TRBV7-9 to TRBJ2-5; D is unresolved. The ends were cut back, 2 bases at V and 1 base at J, with 8 bases in the middle. This CDR3 spans 14 amino acids. In germline, CDR1 is SEHNR, CDR2 FQNEAQ (reference sequence). The CDR3 loop reads CASSLQAPQETQYF. DNA for the CDR3: TGTGCCAGCAGCTTACAAGCCCCCCAAGAGACCCAGTACTTC.

The rearrangement joins TRBV6-1 to TRBJ2-5, with D tentatively TRBD2 (6 bases). The germline gives CDR1 MNHNS, CDR2 SASEGT. The CDR3 has 11 amino acids. V was trimmed by 11 bases and J by 3 bases, leaving 10 bases between them. CDR3 nucleotide sequence: TGTGCCGGGGGGAAGGAAGAGACCCAGTACTTC. Its translation is CAGGKEETQYF.

The rearrangement uses TRBV5-1 and TRBJ2-1; D is perhaps TRBD2 (5 bases). The CDR3 is 15 amino acids. CDR1 is SGHRS, CDR2 YFSETQ, per germline. The V and J ends lost 4 bases and 0 bases respectively, with 11 bases between them. In DNA form, the CDR3 reads TGCGCCAGCAGCCTAGCTGGATTCTCCTACAATGAGCAGTTCTTC. It is translated as CASSLAGFSYNEQFF. Drawing the rest from reference TRBV5-1 and TRBJ2-1, the complete variable domain is KAGVTQTPRYLIKTRGQQVTLSCSPISGHRSVSWYQQTPGQGLQFLFEYFSETQRNKGNFPGRFSGRQFSNSRSEMNVSTLELGDSALYLCASSLAGFSYNEQFFGPGTRLTVL.

Remarks on this clone: At one of its ends the junction is not consistent with the germline gene, which may arise from a read error. The chain has TRBV5-8 and TRBJ2-3; TRBD1 is a possible D gene (5 bases). Germline lookup yields CDR1 SGHTS and CDR2 YDEGEE. The CDR3 has 16 residues. The CDR3 region has the DNA TGTGCCAGCAGTTTGGCTACAGGAAAGACCACAGATACGCAGTATTTT. It translates to CASSLATGKTTDTQYF.

The chain recombines TRBV5-6 with TRBJ2-5, with 8 positions matching TRBD1. V was clipped by 4 bases and J by 0 bases; unmatched bases: 5. CDR3 length: 15 amino acids. Germline-derived CDR1 and CDR2 are SGHDT and YYEEEE. The CDR3 coding sequence is TGTGCCAGCAGCCTGACAGGGGAGGACCAAGAGACCCAGTACTTC. As protein: CASSLTGEDQETQYF. The full variable domain, in which reference TRBV5-6 and TRBJ2-5 provide the parts outside the CDR3, is DAGVTQSPTHLIKTRGQQVTLRCSPKSGHDTVSWYQQALGQGPQFIFQYYEEEERQRGNFPDRFSGHQFPNYSSELNVNALLLGDSALYLCASSLTGEDQETQYFGPGTRLLVL.

The J gene is TRBJ2-7, the V gene TRBV28, with D unresolved. The ends were cut back, 5 bases at V and 6 bases at J, with 14 bases in the middle. This CDR3 is 13 amino acids long. Germline V gives CDR1 MDHEN, CDR2 SYDVKM. The CDR3 sequence is CASSPGKGSEQYF. CDR3 bases: TGTGCCAGCAGTCCGGGCAAAGGGTCCGAGCAGTACTTC.

This clone was observed a few times. The chain employs TRBV6-7 and TRBJ2-4; the D is unclear. TRBV6-7 is identified as an open reading frame with a role that is uncertain. The CDR3 totals 16 residues. V lost 0 bases and J 0 bases, leaving 9 bases between the germline ends. The CDR3 DNA sequence: TGTGCCAGCAGTTACTCGGGCAGGCTAGCCAAAAACATTCAGTACTTC. The encoded protein is CASSYSGRLAKNIQYF.

The gene calls are TRBV7-8 and TRBJ2-5, with TRBD1 identical over 8 bases. Per the germline V gene, CDR1 is SGHVS and CDR2 is FQNEAQ. This CDR3 is built from 14 residues. V shed 5 bases and J 5 bases; nucleotides not matched to a gene: 7. In DNA form, the CDR3 reads TGTGCCAGCAGCACTCTTACAGGGGGGGAGACCCAGTACTTC. It encodes CASSTLTGGETQYF.

Worth noting for this clone: A read error may account for a junction end that differs from germline. This chain joins TRBV19 and TRBJ1-2; D unresolved. The CDR3 length is 12 residues. Germline lookup yields CDR1 LNHDA and CDR2 SQIVND (reference sequence). Here the CDR3 DNA reads TGTGCCAGTAGTACCGACCCTAACTACCTTTACTTC. Translated: CASSTDPNYLYF.

The rearrangement joins TRBV19 to TRBJ2-7; D is ambiguous. Trimming left V 5 bases short and J 1 base short, with 12 bases between. Germline CDR1 LNHDA, CDR2 SQIVND (reference sequence). The CDR3 runs to 14 residues. The CDR3 DNA follows: TGTGCCAGTAGTGGCGAACATAATTCCTACGAGCAGTACTTC. As protein: CASSGEHNSYEQYF.

The chain couples TRBV5-5 to TRBJ2-7; D perhaps matches TRBD1 (6 bases). Germline V gene sequence: CDR1 SGHKS, CDR2 YYEKEE (reference sequence). This CDR3 is built from 14 residues. V lost 4 bases and J lost 3, with 14 bases in between. The CDR3 sequence: CASSPFGGLYEQYF. CDR3 sequence (DNA): TGTGCCAGCAGCCCCTTTGGGGGCCTCTACGAGCAGTACTTC.

The chain uses TRBV4-2 and TRBJ1-4; D gene unclear. The germline V gene encodes CDR1 LGHNA and CDR2 YNFKEQ. V lost 5 bases and J 8 bases, leaving 12 bases between the germline ends. The CDR3 contains 13 residues. The CDR3 DNA is TGTGCCAGCAGCACCGTAACGAACGAAAAACTGTTTTTT. Protein: CASSTVTNEKLFF.